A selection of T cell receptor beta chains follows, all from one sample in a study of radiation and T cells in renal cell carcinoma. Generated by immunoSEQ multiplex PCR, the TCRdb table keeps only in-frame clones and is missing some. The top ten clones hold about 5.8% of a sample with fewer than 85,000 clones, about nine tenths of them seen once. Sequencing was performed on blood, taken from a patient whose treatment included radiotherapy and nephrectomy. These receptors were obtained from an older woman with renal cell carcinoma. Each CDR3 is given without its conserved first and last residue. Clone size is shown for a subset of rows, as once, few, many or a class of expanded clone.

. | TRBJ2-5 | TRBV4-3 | ASSRDRDLGETQY
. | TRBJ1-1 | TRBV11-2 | ASSFEGVVAF
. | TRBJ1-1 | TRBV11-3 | ASSLAWTGGGRNTEAF
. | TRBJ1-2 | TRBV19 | AGRQGNYGYT
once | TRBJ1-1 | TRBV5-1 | ASSLGPPFNTEAF
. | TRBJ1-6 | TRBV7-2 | ASSRDRDSPLH
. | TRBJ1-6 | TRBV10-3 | ATRQGITNSPLH
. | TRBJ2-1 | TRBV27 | ASTDRGVRNEQF
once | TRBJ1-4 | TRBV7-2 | ASSSGQGDEKLF
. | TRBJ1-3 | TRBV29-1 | SVTSGNTIY
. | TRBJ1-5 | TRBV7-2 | ASSLQGINQPQH
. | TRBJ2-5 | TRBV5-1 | ASTFNTYQETQY
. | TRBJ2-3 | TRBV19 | ASSTGGRTDTQY
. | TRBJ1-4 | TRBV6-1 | ASSVSFARVGNEKLF
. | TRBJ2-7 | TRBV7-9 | ASSLEIRSQDGQY
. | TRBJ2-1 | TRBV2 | ASSEWRGGLF
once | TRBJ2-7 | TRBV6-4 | ASRTGCRSSYEQY
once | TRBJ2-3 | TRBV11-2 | ASSLLPGLRGD
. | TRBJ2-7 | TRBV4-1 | ASSQGLTNEQY
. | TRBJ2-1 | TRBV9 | ASSVDPRTPGHEQF
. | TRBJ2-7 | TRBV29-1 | SVPTTRATGEQY
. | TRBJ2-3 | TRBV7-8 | ASSFRMDRVTDTQY
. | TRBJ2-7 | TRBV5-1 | ASSLVGGASYEQY
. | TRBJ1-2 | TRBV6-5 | ASSPGQLRGYT
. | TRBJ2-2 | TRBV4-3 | ASSQDWSTGELF
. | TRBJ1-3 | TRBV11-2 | ASSLEGYSGNTIY
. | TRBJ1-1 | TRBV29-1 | SVGDLMAEAF
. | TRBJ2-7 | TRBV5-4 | ASSPFGQGDEQY
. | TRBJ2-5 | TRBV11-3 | ASRKGTSGGPTETQY
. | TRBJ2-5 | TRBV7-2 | ASSPLRGKETQY
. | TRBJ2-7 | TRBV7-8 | ASSLGVGRDFEQY
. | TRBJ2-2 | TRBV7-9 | ASSLGDRSTGELF
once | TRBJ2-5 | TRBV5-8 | ASSQRTGGIRETQY
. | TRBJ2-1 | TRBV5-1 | ASSLAATGSNEQF
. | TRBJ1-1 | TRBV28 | ASSLGQKGTEAF
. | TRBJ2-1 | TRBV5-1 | ASSLQLNEQF
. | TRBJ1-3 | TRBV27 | ASSQGQGAGNTIY
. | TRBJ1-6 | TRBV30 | AWSEGQAGSPLH
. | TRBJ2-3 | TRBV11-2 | ASSLGAASTDTQY
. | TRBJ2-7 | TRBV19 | ASSISDRAYEQY
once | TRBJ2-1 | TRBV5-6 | ASSPAIPGAYNEQF
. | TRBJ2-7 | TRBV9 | ASSVRVGSPYEQY
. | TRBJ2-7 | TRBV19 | ASSIDGRAYEQY
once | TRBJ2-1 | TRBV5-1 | ASSLVPGENEQF
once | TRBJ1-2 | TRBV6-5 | ASSYSRDRNYGYT
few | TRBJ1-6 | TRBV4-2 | ASSQGKDRDSPLH